What follows are 27 T cell receptor beta chains derived from one specimen sequenced in a study of tumor-infiltrating lymphocytes in oesophageal squamous cell carcinoma. TCRdb independently ran MiXCR on the PCR reads; one entry per CDR3 protein. In the table there are some 21,000 distinct CDR3 sequences, around two fifths of which are singletons. Sequenced material: esophageal tumor tissue. The receptors stem from a male donor with esophageal squamous cell carcinoma.

This clonotype was seen more than once but under ten times. This rearrangement joins TRBV11-1 to TRBJ2-1, with 8 positions matching TRBD2. The end of the DNA aligns better with TRBJ2-7, so the J call may be wrong. The germline gives CDR1 SGHAT, CDR2 FQDESV (reference sequence). The CDR3 runs 13 residues. This chain's CDR3 is CASSRTSTYEQYF. In DNA, the CDR3 is TGTGCCAGCAGTCGGACTAGCACCTACGAGCAGTACTTC.

By sample fraction, this clonotype is medium-sized. J is TRBJ2-1 and V is TRBV7-2, with 9 bases aligning to TRBD2. V gave up 1 base and J gave up 4 bases; unmatched junction bases: 5. In germline, CDR1 is SGHTA, CDR2 FQGNSA. The CDR3 is 16 amino acids. CDR3: CASSLGSSGNYNEQFF. CDR3 nucleotides: TGTGCCAGCAGCTTAGGGTCTAGCGGGAATTACAATGAGCAGTTCTTC.

V is TRBV27 and J is TRBJ2-5; possibly TRBD2 for D (6 bases). Germline V gene sequence: CDR1 MNHEY, CDR2 SMNVEV (reference sequence). Trimming took off 4 bases at V and 7 bases at J, with 16 bases between the two ends. CDR3 length: 14 residues. CDR3 DNA: TGTGCCAGCAGTTCCGGGACTGCCACGGGGACCCAGTACTTC. Protein: CASSSGTATGTQYF.

This clonotype was detected many times. The rearrangement links TRBV18 to TRBJ1-1; 12 bases line up with TRBD1. The trim removed 6 bases at V and 5 bases at J, leaving 4 bases unmatched. In germline, CDR1 is KGHSH, CDR2 LQKENI. The CDR3 totals 14 residues. The CDR3 loop reads CASSGTGGATEAFF. In DNA form, the CDR3 reads TGTGCCAGCTCCGGGACAGGGGGCGCGACTGAAGCTTTCTTT.

This clonotype has at least ten counts. The gene calls are TRBV27 and TRBJ2-1; maybe TRBD2 (5 bases). The CDR3 totals 13 residues. Germline-derived CDR1 and CDR2 are MNHEY and SMNVEV (reference sequence). Between the trimmed V and J ends, which lost 0 bases and 6 bases, there was a span of 6 bases. The CDR3 region is CASSLSGSNEQFF. In nucleotides, the CDR3 is TGTGCCAGCAGTTTATCAGGGAGCAATGAGCAGTTCTTC.

This chain links TRBV5-1 with TRBJ2-1; D is unclear. The CDR3 contains 13 residues. V shed 0 bases and J shed 10 bases, with 11 bases lying between them. CDR1 is SGHRS, CDR2 YFSETQ, per germline. The CDR3 sequence is CASSLDSSTEQFF. CDR3 bases: TGCGCCAGCAGCTTGGATAGCTCAACCGAGCAGTTCTTC.

Many counts were recorded for this clonotype. The chain employs TRBV27 and TRBJ1-2, with 7 nucleotides matching TRBD1. CDR1 and CDR2 from the germline V gene are MNHEY and SMNVEV (reference sequence). With V trimmed by 6 bases and J by 0 bases, 13 bases remained unmatched. The CDR3 consists of 17 residues. In DNA form, the CDR3 reads TGTGCCAGCAGACCGGGACAGATGGAGTTAGCTAACTATGGCTACACCTTC. It codes for CASRPGQMELANYGYTF.

There are many counts of this clonotype. The chain joins TRBV5-1 to TRBJ2-2, with 9 bases identical to TRBD1. Germline CDR1 reads SGHRS; CDR2 reads YFSETQ. The CDR3 length is 15 residues. J lost 4 bases, V lost 4 bases, and 5 bases had no gene match. For the CDR3, the DNA is TGCGCCAGCAGCCGACAGGGGGATGGCACCGGGGAGCTGTTTTTT. Translation: CASSRQGDGTGELFF.

The rearrangement links TRBV7-6 to TRBJ2-1, with D tentatively TRBD1 or TRBD2 (5 bases each). V was clipped by 3 bases and J by 5 bases, with 14 bases between them. This CDR3 region has 15 residues. CDR1 SGHVS and CDR2 FNYEAQ come from the germline V gene. The CDR3 DNA sequence: TGTGCCAGCAGCTTCGTGTACGGGACCCACAATGAGCAGTTCTTC. Translated: CASSFVYGTHNEQFF.

This clonotype was found many times. This chain connects TRBV10-3 to TRBJ2-7; 7 bases are a match to TRBD1. Germline loops: CDR1 ENHRY, CDR2 SYGVKD. The trim removed 8 bases at V and 3 bases at J, leaving 1 base unmatched. The CDR3 is 11 amino acids. CDR3 nucleotide sequence: TGTGCCATCCGGGACAGCTACGAGCAGTACTTC. As protein: CAIRDSYEQYF.

This clonotype was recorded at least ten times. This chain uses TRBV6-1 with TRBJ2-3; D uncertain. Germline loops: CDR1 MNHNS, CDR2 SASEGT. Trimming cost V 5 bases and J 3 bases, with 3 bases left between them. The CDR3 has 11 amino acids. The CDR3 loop is CASSSTDTQYF. As DNA, the CDR3 is TGTGCCAGCAGTTCAACAGATACGCAGTATTTT.

V gene TRBV7-6 combines with J gene TRBJ2-6; TRBD1 might be the D (7 bases). Near its end, the DNA agrees better with TRBJ2-7, so the J call may be wrong. CDR1 SGHVS and CDR2 FNYEAQ come from the germline V gene. The CDR3 runs 15 residues. The CDR3 sequence is CASSFQAGGTYEQYF. The DNA for the CDR3 is TGTGCCAGCAGCTTTCAGGCAGGGGGGACCTACGAGCAGTACTTC.

Points on this clonotype: One end of the junction varies from germline; a read error may be responsible. This rearrangement joins TRBV7-6 to TRBJ2-5; the D gene is possibly TRBD1 (5 bases). The J call could be wrong; TRBJ2-1 is a better fit for the DNA end. This CDR3 has 15 residues. CDR1 SGHVS and CDR2 FNYEAQ come from the germline V gene. The CDR3: CASSLVRTTYNEQFF. The CDR3 DNA sequence: TGTGCTAGCAGCTTAGTAAGGACAACATACAATGAGCAGTTCTTC.

There are many counts of this clonotype. The chain has TRBV12-3 or TRBV12-4 and TRBJ1-5; 10 nucleotides match TRBD1. The CDR3 is 15 residues long. V dropped 5 bases and J dropped 4; count of bases not matched to a gene: 5. The CDR3 nucleotides read TGTGCCAGCAGTGCCCGGGACAGGGGTAATCAGCCCCAGCATTTT. This sequence encodes CASSARDRGNQPQHF.

This clonotype occurred many times. This sequence joins TRBV6-1 and TRBJ2-7, with TRBD1 as a possible D gene (6 bases). Germline V CDR1 and CDR2: MNHNS, SASEGT. There are 16 residues in the CDR3. The V end lost 6 bases, the J end lost 2 bases, and 20 bases lay between the germline ends. The CDR3 sequence: CASRRYRDGGAYEQYF. CDR3 nucleotides: TGTGCCAGCAGGCGTTACAGGGACGGCGGAGCCTACGAGCAGTACTTC.

The chain uses TRBV12-3 or TRBV12-4 and TRBJ2-1; 9 nucleotides line up with TRBD2. The end of the DNA aligns better with TRBJ2-7, so the J call may be wrong. CDR3 length: 14 residues. The CDR3 loop is CASSSERGDNEQYF. DNA of the CDR3: TGTGCCAGCAGTTCCGAGCGGGGGGACAATGAGCAGTACTTC.

This clonotype was counted many times. This chain joins TRBV7-2 and TRBJ2-7; 8 bases map to TRBD2. Germline V gene data show CDR1 as SGHTA and CDR2 as FQGNSA. The CDR3 is made up of 20 amino acids. V shed 2 bases and J 1 base; nucleotides not matched to a gene: 19. CDR3 in amino acids: CASSLRALGGANSGSYEQYF. Here the CDR3 DNA reads TGTGCCAGCAGCTTACGTGCCCTCGGGGGGGCGAACTCCGGGTCCTACGAGCAGTACTTC.

This clonotype was counted many times. V usage is TRBV28 and J usage is TRBJ2-7; D is possibly TRBD1 or TRBD2 (7 bases each). Germline V gene lookup returns CDR1 MDHEN and CDR2 SYDVKM. Trimming stripped 8 bases from V and 3 bases from J, with 14 bases between. There are 13 residues in the CDR3. CDR3 DNA sequence: TGTGCCAGCCAGGGGGGGGGGATCTACGAGCAGTACTTC. Translation: CASQGGGIYEQYF.

This clonotype was detected many times. The V gene is TRBV19, the J gene TRBJ2-2, with TRBD1 as a possible D gene (6 bases). Trimming left V 7 bases short and J 1 base short, with 13 bases between. In germline, CDR1 is LNHDA, CDR2 SQIVND (reference sequence). This CDR3 spans 15 amino acids. CDR3 protein: CASNLGAGNTGELFF. CDR3 bases: TGTGCCAGTAACCTGGGGGCGGGGAACACCGGGGAGCTGTTTTTT.

This clonotype was picked up a small number of times. V is TRBV24-1 and J is TRBJ2-1; 7 positions match TRBD1. V dropped 3 bases and J dropped 2; count of bases not matched to a gene: 0. CDR1 and CDR2 from the germline V gene are KGHDR and SFDVKD. CDR3 length: 14 residues. The CDR3 here is CATSDGTAYNEQFF. The CDR3 DNA is TGTGCCACCAGTGATGGGACAGCCTACAATGAGCAGTTCTTC.

This clonotype rates as medium-sized (0.01 to 0.1%). The chain has TRBV28 and TRBJ2-2; 8 bases are a match to TRBD2. Trimming took 5 bases from V and 6 from J; bases not matched to a gene: 5. There are 14 residues in the CDR3. In germline, CDR1 is MDHEN, CDR2 SYDVKM. The CDR3 sequence: CASSQTSAAGELFF. CDR3 nucleotide sequence: TGTGCCAGCAGTCAGACTAGCGCGGCCGGGGAGCTGTTTTTT.

This clonotype was found many times. The V call is TRBV11-3, the J call TRBJ2-7; 9 positions match TRBD1. Germline loops: CDR1 SGHNT, CDR2 YENEEA. Trimming at V came to 2 bases and at J to 7 bases, leaving 9 bases not matched to a gene. CDR3 length: 15 amino acids. This chain's CDR3 is CASSLSGTGWGEQYF. CDR3 bases: TGTGCCAGCAGCTTATCTGGGACAGGGTGGGGTGAGCAGTACTTC.

This clonotype was seen repeatedly, ten times or more. This chain uses TRBV5-4 with TRBJ2-6, with D unresolved. Trimming shortened V by 4 bases and J by 0 bases, and 14 bases separated the two germline ends. The germline V gene encodes CDR1 SGHNT and CDR2 YYREEE (reference sequence). CDR3 length: 17 residues. The CDR3 bases are TGTGCCAGCAGCCCCAGGTCTTCCCCCTCTGGGGCCAACGTCCTGACTTTC. Residues: CASSPRSSPSGANVLTF.

The sample holds a few counts of this clonotype. The chain combines TRBV10-3 with TRBJ2-3; 9 bases are a match to TRBD2. The DNA matches TRBJ2-7 better at its end, which makes the J call doubtful. Germline values: CDR1 ENHRY, CDR2 SYGVKD. The CDR3 is made up of 15 amino acids. CDR3 bases: TGTGCCATCAGTGAGTCGGGGCGGGAGGGGGTTGAGCAGTACTTC. Encoded protein: CAISESGREGVEQYF.

This chain uses TRBV7-4 with TRBJ2-5; the match to TRBD2 covers 9 bases. The germline gives CDR1 SGHVT, CDR2 SQSDAQ. The CDR3 consists of 13 residues. The ends lost 5 bases at V and 4 bases at J; junction bases unmatched: 2. The CDR3, as DNA: TGTGCCAGCAGCGCGGGAGGGCGAGAGACCCAGTACTTC. Translated, it gives CASSAGGRETQYF.

This clonotype showed up just a few times. CDR3 DNA: TGTGCCAGCAGTTCCACTAGCGAAAGCTCCTACAATGAGCAGTTCTTC. Translating it yields CASSSTSESSYNEQFF. This chain links TRBV7-6 with TRBJ2-1; 7 bases are shared with TRBD2. This CDR3 is 16 amino acids long. V dropped 6 bases and J dropped 0; count of bases not matched to a gene: 8. The germline gives CDR1 SGHVS, CDR2 FNYEAQ.

This clonotype was seen only a few times. This chain links TRBV6-1 with TRBJ1-5; 10 nucleotides match TRBD1. Losses at the gene ends were 6 bases for V and 0 bases for J; bases not matched to a gene: 5. Germline CDR1 is MNHNS and CDR2 is SASEGT. The CDR3 is 16 residues long. CDR3 DNA sequence: TGTGCCAGCAGCTTGACAGGGGGCAGTAGCAATCAGCCCCAGCATTTT. This codes for CASSLTGGSSNQPQHF.